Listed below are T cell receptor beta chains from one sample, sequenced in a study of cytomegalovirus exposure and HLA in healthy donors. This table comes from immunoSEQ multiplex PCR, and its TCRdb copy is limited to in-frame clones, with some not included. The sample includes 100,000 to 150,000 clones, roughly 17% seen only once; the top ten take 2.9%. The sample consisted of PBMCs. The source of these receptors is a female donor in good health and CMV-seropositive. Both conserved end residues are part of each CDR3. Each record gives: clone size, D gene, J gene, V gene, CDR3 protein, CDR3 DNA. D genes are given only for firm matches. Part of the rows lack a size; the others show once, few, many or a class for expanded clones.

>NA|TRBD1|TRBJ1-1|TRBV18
CASSPLGQGNTEAFF
TGTGCCAGCTCACCACTCGGACAGGGGAACACTGAAGCTTTCTTT
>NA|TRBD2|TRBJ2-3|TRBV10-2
CARLAKRTDTQYF
TGCGCCAGACTAGCGAAACGCACAGATACGCAGTATTTT
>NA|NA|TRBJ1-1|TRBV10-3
CAISTQGGTEAFF
TGTGCCATCAGTACGCAGGGTGGCACTGAAGCTTTCTTT
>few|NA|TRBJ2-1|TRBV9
CASSPEDYHNEQFF
TGTGCCAGCAGCCCCGAGGACTACCACAATGAGCAGTTCTTC
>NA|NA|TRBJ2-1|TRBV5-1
CASSLAAVPVYNEQFF
TGCGCCAGCAGCTTGGCCGCAGTGCCTGTCTACAATGAGCAGTTCTTC
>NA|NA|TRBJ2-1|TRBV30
CAWSSLGRENEQFF
TGTGCCTGGAGTTCACTGGGCAGGGAAAATGAGCAGTTCTTC
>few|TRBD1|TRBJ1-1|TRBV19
CASSIVGQGTEAFF
TGTGCCAGTAGTATAGTGGGACAGGGAACTGAAGCTTTCTTT
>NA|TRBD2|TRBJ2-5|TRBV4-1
CASGHRTSGGALETQYF
TGCGCCAGCGGCCACCGGACTAGCGGGGGGGCCCTTGAGACCCAGTACTTC
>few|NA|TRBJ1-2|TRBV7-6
CASSRSTGYGYTF
TGTGCCAGCAGCCGATCAACAGGGTATGGCTACACCTTC
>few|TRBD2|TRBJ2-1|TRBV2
CASRLAGLLNEQFF
TGTGCCAGCAGACTAGCGGGGCTTCTTAATGAGCAGTTCTTC
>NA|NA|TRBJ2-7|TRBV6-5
CASSYSTQVYEQYF
TGTGCCAGCAGTTACTCGACACAGGTCTACGAGCAGTACTTC